The 6 T cell receptor beta chains in this list originate from one sample, sequenced in a study of OX40 agonist ivuxolimab in advanced cancers. The assay was immunoSEQ multiplex PCR, and TCRdb's table has in-frame clones only and misses some. The sample includes roughly 90,000 clones, approximately 91% of them seen just once. The starting material was CD4+ or CD8+ T cells sorted from blood, obtained in a trial of the OX40 agonist ivuxolimab. The receptors stem from an adult with an advanced solid tumor such as melanoma, head and neck, liver or kidney cancer.

The rearrangement joins TRBV10-3 to TRBJ1-1, with D uncertain. Germline V CDR1 and CDR2: ENHRY, SYGVKD. Trimming took off 3 bases at V and 1 base at J, with 9 bases between the two ends. The CDR3 contains 14 residues. The CDR3, as DNA: TGTGCCATCAGTGACGGGGTGGAGAACACTGAAGCTTTCTTT. It yields the protein CAISDGVENTEAFF.

The chain uses TRBV7-9 and TRBJ2-1; D perhaps matches TRBD2 (6 bases). CDR1 and CDR2 (germline): SEHNR, FQNEAQ (reference sequence). The CDR3 consists of 15 residues. The ends were cut back, 2 bases at V and 0 bases at J, with 8 bases in the middle. The CDR3 protein is CASSLRAGSYNEQFF. DNA for the CDR3: TGTGCCAGCAGCTTACGAGCGGGCTCCTACAATGAGCAGTTCTTC.

The chain carries TRBV28 and TRBJ2-7; 15 positions agree with TRBD2. The germline V gene encodes CDR1 MDHEN and CDR2 SYDVKM. This CDR3 is 18 amino acids long. J was trimmed by 6 bases and V by 5 bases; bases with no gene match: 14. CDR3 region: CASSAPGLAGGPRGEQYF. The CDR3 nucleotides read TGTGCCAGCAGTGCTCCGGGACTAGCGGGAGGACCGAGGGGCGAGCAGTACTTC.

The rearrangement links TRBV7-9 to TRBJ1-2; D not certain. The V end was cut by 5 bases, the J end by 5 bases, with 21 bases between. The CDR3 contains 16 residues. CDR1 is SEHNR and CDR2 is FQNEAQ in the germline V gene (reference sequence). The CDR3 region has the DNA TGTGCCAGCAGCCGATTATCCCTGGACGGGAGGTATGGCTACACCTTC. Amino acids: CASSRLSLDGRYGYTF.

The genes are TRBV7-8 and TRBJ2-5; D gene uncertain. The ends were cut back, 0 bases at V and 3 bases at J, with 8 bases in the middle. This CDR3 region has 14 residues. From germline, CDR1 is SGHVS and CDR2 FQNEAQ. The CDR3: CASSLAGSEETQYF. The CDR3 DNA reads TGTGCCAGCAGCTTAGCTGGCAGTGAAGAGACCCAGTACTTC.

This clone was observed a single time. The genes are TRBV19 and TRBJ2-6; possible D gene TRBD2, 5 bases. Trimming took 4 bases from V and 4 from J, leaving 11 bases between them. This CDR3 is built from 15 residues. CDR1 is LNHDA, CDR2 SQIVND, per germline (reference sequence). The DNA for the CDR3 is TGTGCCAGTAGTACAGAGGGAACCGGGGCCAACGTCCTGACTTTC. Translating gives CASSTEGTGANVLTF.